Below, 9 T cell receptor beta chains from the same sample are listed, as sequenced in a study of response to subunit inactivated influenza vaccine. From the RT-PCR reads, TCRdb called clonotypes with MiXCR, one entry per CDR3 protein. The profile covers roughly 630,000 distinct CDR3 sequences, with 14% appearing a single time and 7.6% taken by the ten largest. The specimen comprised PBMCs from blood, sampled 14 to 15 days before vaccination. The receptors were gathered from a man aged 50 to 59 who received an inactivated influenza vaccine.

This sequence joins TRBV10-3 and TRBJ2-3; D call uncertain. The V end lost 3 bases, the J end lost 0 bases, and 10 bases lay between the germline ends. The CDR3 has 15 residues. The germline V gene has CDR1 ENHRY and CDR2 SYGVKD. This chain's CDR3 is CAISDRASSTDTQYF. The CDR3 bases are TGTGCCATCAGTGATAGGGCTTCTAGCACAGATACGCAGTATTTT.

The DNA of the CDR3 is TGTGCCAGCAGCTCCCCGAATTACTCTGGGGCCAACGTCCTGACTTTC. Translated, it gives CASSSPNYSGANVLTF. The chain combines TRBV7-2 with TRBJ2-6; D is uncertain. The CDR3 totals 16 residues. CDR1 is SGHTA and CDR2 is FQGNSA in the germline V gene. The V end lost 4 bases, the J end lost 0 bases, and 10 bases lay between the germline ends. The whole variable domain, remainder taken from reference TRBV7-2 and TRBJ2-6, is GAGVSQSPSNKVTEKGKDVELRCDPISGHTALYWYRQSLGQGLEFLIYFQGNSAPDKSGLPSDRFSAERTGGSVSTLTIQRTQQEDSAVYLCASSSPNYSGANVLTFGAGSRLTVL.

This clonotype was observed a handful of times. The V and J genes are TRBV7-9 and TRBJ2-3; D tentatively reads TRBD1 or TRBD2 (5 bases each). This CDR3 is built from 17 residues. V was pared by 0 bases and J by 1 base, with 14 bases between. Germline values: CDR1 SEHNR, CDR2 FQNEAQ (reference sequence). As DNA, the CDR3 is TGTGCCAGCAGCTTAGCGAGGGGAAGCGATCGCACAGATACGCAGTATTTT. Translated, it gives CASSLARGSDRTDTQYF.

The chain combines TRBV24-1 with TRBJ2-5; 15 bases fit TRBD2. The CDR3 is made up of 18 amino acids. The germline V gene has CDR1 KGHDR and CDR2 SFDVKD. The V segment lost 2 bases and the J segment 4 bases; nucleotides outside the gene matches: 7. CDR3: CATSDSAGTSGRRETQYF. In DNA form, the CDR3 reads TGTGCCACCAGTGATTCAGCCGGGACTAGCGGGAGGCGAGAGACCCAGTACTTC.

This clonotype has only a few counts. The J gene is TRBJ2-3, the V gene TRBV5-1; perhaps TRBD2 as D (6 bases). Trimming took 2 bases from V and 2 from J, leaving 12 bases between them. Germline CDR1 SGHRS, CDR2 YFSETQ. This CDR3 comprises 15 residues. In DNA form, the CDR3 reads TGCGCCAGCAGCTTATTTAGCGGAAACACAGATACGCAGTATTTT. Its translation is CASSLFSGNTDTQYF. The full variable domain, completed using reference TRBV5-1 and TRBJ2-3, is KAGVTQTPRYLIKTRGQQVTLSCSPISGHRSVSWYQQTPGQGLQFLFEYFSETQRNKGNFPGRFSGRQFSNSRSEMNVSTLELGDSALYLCASSLFSGNTDTQYFGPGTRLTVL.

The chain couples TRBV4-2 to TRBJ2-7; TRBD1 matches 9 bases. Per the germline V gene, CDR1 is LGHNA and CDR2 is YNFKEQ. The CDR3 totals 15 residues. V was clipped by 2 bases and J by 3 bases; unmatched bases: 5. CDR3 sequence: CASSQLTGGHYEQYF. The CDR3 coding sequence is TGTGCCAGCAGCCAACTGACAGGGGGACACTACGAGCAGTACTTC.

This chain uses TRBV12-3 or TRBV12-4 with TRBJ1-5; possible D gene TRBD1, 6 bases. The ends were cut back, 5 bases at V and 7 bases at J, with 9 bases in the middle. This CDR3 contains 12 residues. The DNA of the CDR3 is TGTGCCAGCAGTCCAGGGGACCAGCCCCAGCATTTT. Its protein product is CASSPGDQPQHF.

This sequence joins TRBV4-1 and TRBJ2-1, with 7 bases aligning to TRBD2. The CDR3 is 16 residues long. Losses at the gene ends were 0 bases for V and 3 bases for J; bases not matched to a gene: 5. Germline V gives CDR1 MGHRA, CDR2 YSYEKL. CDR3 region: CASSQDARGYYNEQFF. The CDR3 coding sequence is TGCGCCAGCAGCCAAGATGCGCGGGGGTACTACAATGAGCAGTTCTTC.

This clonotype came up many times. The V and J genes are TRBV12-3 or TRBV12-4 and TRBJ2-2; 8 nucleotides line up with TRBD1. The length of the CDR3 is 14 residues. The J segment lost 5 bases and the V segment lost 7 bases, leaving 6 bases of the junction unmatched. CDR3 nucleotides: TGTGCCAGCAACCCTAGGACAGGGACCGGGGAGCTGTTTTTT. Translation: CASNPRTGTGELFF.